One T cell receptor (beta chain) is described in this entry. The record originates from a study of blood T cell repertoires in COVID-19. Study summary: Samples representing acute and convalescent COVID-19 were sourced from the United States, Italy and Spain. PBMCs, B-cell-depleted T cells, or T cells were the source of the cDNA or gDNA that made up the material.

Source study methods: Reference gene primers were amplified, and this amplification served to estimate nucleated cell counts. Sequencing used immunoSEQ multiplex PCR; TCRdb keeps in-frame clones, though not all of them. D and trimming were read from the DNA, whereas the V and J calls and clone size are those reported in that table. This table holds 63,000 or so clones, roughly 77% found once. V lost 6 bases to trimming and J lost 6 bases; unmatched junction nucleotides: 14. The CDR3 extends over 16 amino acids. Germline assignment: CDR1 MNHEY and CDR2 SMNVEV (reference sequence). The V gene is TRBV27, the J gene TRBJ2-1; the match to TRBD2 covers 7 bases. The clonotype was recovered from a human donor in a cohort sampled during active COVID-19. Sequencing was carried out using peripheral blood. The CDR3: CASRTVAGQTGNEQFF. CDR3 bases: TGTGCCAGCAGGACCGTAGCGGGTCAAACGGGCAATGAGCAGTTCTTC.